Listed below are T cell receptor beta chains from one sample, sequenced in a study of blood T cell repertoires in COVID-19. Clones were sequenced by immunoSEQ multiplex PCR, and TCRdb holds only the in-frame ones, with some missing. Altogether approximately 50,000 clones are present, about 91% being singletons, with the ten largest covering around 6.5%. The material sequenced was peripheral blood. The receptors shown here come from a man aged 45 to 65 with active COVID-19. CDR3s include the opening cysteine and the closing phenylalanine or tryptophan. A D gene is named only where the DNA matches it firmly. The size field is filled for only some rows; it gives once, few, many or a size class.

D: -; J: TRBJ1-2; V: TRBV11-2; size: -; DNA: TGTGCCAGCAGCCCCCTAGTCGGGACTAACTATGGCTACACCTTC; CDR3: CASSPLVGTNYGYTF
D: TRBD1; J: TRBJ2-7; V: TRBV6-1; size: -; DNA: TGTGCCAGCAGTGAGTACAGGGGAACCTACGAGCAGTACTTC; CDR3: CASSEYRGTYEQYF
D: -; J: TRBJ2-3; V: TRBV7-9; size: -; DNA: TGTGCCAGCAGCTTAGAGGGAGTCAGCACAGATACGCAGTATTTT; CDR3: CASSLEGVSTDTQYF
D: TRBD1; J: TRBJ1-2; V: TRBV2; size: -; DNA: TGTGCCACCTCGATGCGCGGACAGGGAGGGGGCTACACCTTC; CDR3: CATSMRGQGGGYTF
D: -; J: TRBJ2-1; V: TRBV30; size: -; DNA: TGTGCCTGGAGAAGTAGGGGGAATGAGCAGTTCTTC; CDR3: CAWRSRGNEQFF
D: TRBD1; J: TRBJ2-7; V: TRBV11-3; size: -; DNA: TGTGCCAGCAGCTCGGGACAGGGGGCGGCGGTCGAGCAGTACTTC; CDR3: CASSSGQGAAVEQYF
D: TRBD2; J: TRBJ2-5; V: TRBV28; size: -; DNA: TGTGCCAGCATACGGCGGGGGGTCGAGACCCAGTACTTC; CDR3: CASIRRGVETQYF
D: TRBD1; J: TRBJ2-1; V: TRBV15; size: -; DNA: TGTGCCACCAGCAGTTGGACTCAGGGGGCCGAGCAGTTCTTC; CDR3: CATSSWTQGAEQFF
D: TRBD2; J: TRBJ2-3; V: TRBV7-9; size: -; DNA: TGTGCCAGCAGCTTGTCTAGCGGGAGCGGGGATACGCAGTATTTT; CDR3: CASSLSSGSGDTQYF
D: -; J: TRBJ1-2; V: TRBV6-1; size: -; DNA: TGTGCCAGCAGTGAGGTTTGGTCCCCGAGTTACTATGGCTACACCTTC; CDR3: CASSEVWSPSYYGYTF
D: -; J: TRBJ2-5; V: TRBV10-3; size: -; DNA: TGTGCCACGGGGGTTAGCGGAATACAAGAGACCCAGTACTTC; CDR3: CATGVSGIQETQYF
D: TRBD1; J: TRBJ1-2; V: TRBV7-9; size: once; DNA: TGTGCCAGCAGCCTCGGGACAGGGGTGGATGGCTACACCTTC; CDR3: CASSLGTGVDGYTF
D: -; J: TRBJ2-7; V: TRBV21-1; size: -; DNA: TGTGCCAGCAGCAAAGTGACTAGCGGGATAATTTCCTACGAGCAGTACTTC; CDR3: CASSKVTSGIISYEQYF
D: -; J: TRBJ2-7; V: TRBV5-1; size: -; DNA: TGCGCCAGCAGGGGGGAGGATTACGAGCAGTACTTC; CDR3: CASRGEDYEQYF
D: TRBD1; J: TRBJ1-2; V: TRBV6-5; size: -; DNA: TGTGCCAGCAGCAATCCTAACAGGGGTGGCTACACCTTC; CDR3: CASSNPNRGGYTF
D: TRBD2; J: TRBJ2-2; V: TRBV3-1/TRBV3-2; size: -; DNA: TGTGCCAGCAGCGAAGGGACTAGATCCCGGGAGCTGTTTTTT; CDR3: CASSEGTRSRELFF
D: -; J: TRBJ2-6; V: TRBV7-2; size: -; DNA: TGTGCCAGCAGCTTAGCTCCAGGGGGGGCCAACGTCCTGACTTTC; CDR3: CASSLAPGGANVLTF
D: -; J: TRBJ2-3; V: TRBV4-1; size: -; DNA: TGCGCCAGCAGCCAAGATCCGACAGATACGCAGTATTTT; CDR3: CASSQDPTDTQYF
D: -; J: TRBJ2-1; V: TRBV7-2; size: -; DNA: TGTGCCAGCGGCCCGACTAGGTCTATTTTCAATGAGCAGTTCTTC; CDR3: CASGPTRSIFNEQFF
D: TRBD1; J: TRBJ1-4; V: TRBV12-3/TRBV12-4; size: -; DNA: TGTGCCAGCAGTTCTCGACAGGGTCTAAAACTGTTTTTT; CDR3: CASSSRQGLKLFF
D: -; J: TRBJ1-5; V: TRBV7-9; size: -; DNA: TGTGCCAGCAGCCCAGGGCAGGGGAATCAGCCCCAGCATTTT; CDR3: CASSPGQGNQPQHF
D: -; J: TRBJ1-2; V: TRBV18; size: -; DNA: TGTGCCAGCTCACCTCCACTCAACCTCCAGACAAGTAAACACTATGGCTACACCTTC; CDR3: CASSPPLNLQTSKHYGYTF
D: TRBD2; J: TRBJ2-1; V: TRBV28; size: -; DNA: TGTGCCAGCAGTTTAGTATTTTGGACTAGCGGGGGCAATGAGCAGTTCTTC; CDR3: CASSLVFWTSGGNEQFF
D: -; J: TRBJ2-2; V: TRBV12-3/TRBV12-4; size: -; DNA: TGTGCCAGCTCCATCGGGGAGCTGTTTTTT; CDR3: CASSIGELFF
D: -; J: TRBJ1-2; V: TRBV12-3/TRBV12-4; size: -; DNA: TGTGCCAGCAGGGTGACAGGCCTCTATGGCTACACCTTC; CDR3: CASRVTGLYGYTF
D: TRBD1; J: TRBJ1-2; V: TRBV6-2/TRBV6-3; size: once; DNA: TGTGCCAGCAGTGCCCGGACAGGAGCTAACTATGGCTACACCTTC; CDR3: CASSARTGANYGYTF
D: -; J: TRBJ2-2; V: TRBV6-5; size: -; DNA: TGTGCCAGCAGCCGGGATTACACCGGGGAGCTGTTTTTT; CDR3: CASSRDYTGELFF
D: -; J: TRBJ1-2; V: TRBV10-3; size: -; DNA: TGTGCCATCACTGGACAAGGGAACTATGGCTACACCTTC; CDR3: CAITGQGNYGYTF
D: -; J: TRBJ1-2; V: TRBV28; size: -; DNA: TGTGCCAGCAGCTTGCGGGGTCCGAGCTATGGCTACACCTTC; CDR3: CASSLRGPSYGYTF
D: -; J: TRBJ1-2; V: TRBV5-8; size: -; DNA: TGTGCCAGCAGCTTGGCGGGACACTTAGCTAACTATGGCTACACCTTC; CDR3: CASSLAGHLANYGYTF
D: -; J: TRBJ1-1; V: TRBV9; size: -; DNA: TGTGCCAGCAGCGTAGGTTTGGGGGACTTCAACACTGAAGCTTTCTTT; CDR3: CASSVGLGDFNTEAFF
D: TRBD2; J: TRBJ2-7; V: TRBV5-1; size: few; DNA: TGCGCCAGCAGCTTGTTAGCGGGAGGATACGAGCAGTACTTC; CDR3: CASSLLAGGYEQYF
D: TRBD1; J: TRBJ1-6; V: TRBV30; size: -; DNA: TGTGCCTGGAGCCTGACAGGGGGAAATTCACCCCTCCACTTT; CDR3: CAWSLTGGNSPLHF
D: -; J: TRBJ1-5; V: TRBV27; size: once; DNA: TGTGCCAGCAGTTCCTACTCTCTACGGGAGCCCCAGCATTTT; CDR3: CASSSYSLREPQHF
D: -; J: TRBJ2-7; V: TRBV11-2; size: -; DNA: TGTGCCAGCAGCTTAGATGGGGGCGGCTACTACGAGCAGTACTTC; CDR3: CASSLDGGGYYEQYF
D: -; J: TRBJ1-5; V: TRBV10-3; size: -; DNA: TGTGCCATCAGTGAGTCGACTCGTACTCAGCCCCAGCATTTT; CDR3: CAISESTRTQPQHF
D: -; J: TRBJ1-1; V: TRBV5-1; size: -; DNA: TGCGCCAGCAGCTTGGTGCGGGGCAGCCCAGCTTTCTTT; CDR3: CASSLVRGSPAFF
D: TRBD2; J: TRBJ2-7; V: TRBV5-6; size: -; DNA: TGTGCCACCCAACTAGCGGGAGACCCCTACGAGCAGTACTTC; CDR3: CATQLAGDPYEQYF
D: TRBD1; J: TRBJ1-1; V: TRBV29-1; size: -; DNA: TGCAGCGTTGAAGCCCAGGGGGCTCGAACTGAAGCTTTCTTT; CDR3: CSVEAQGARTEAFF
D: TRBD1; J: TRBJ2-4; V: TRBV5-6; size: -; DNA: TGTGCCAGCAGCTCACAGGGGGAAAACATTCAGTACTTC; CDR3: CASSSQGENIQYF
D: -; J: TRBJ2-1; V: TRBV19; size: -; DNA: TGTGCCAGTCGGCGGGGCCCCGAAAGCTCCTACAATGAGCAGTTCTTC; CDR3: CASRRGPESSYNEQFF
D: -; J: TRBJ2-7; V: TRBV4-2; size: few; DNA: TGTGCCAGCAGCCAAGAACTTCTGGGGCCGCAGTACTTC; CDR3: CASSQELLGPQYF
D: TRBD2; J: TRBJ2-3; V: TRBV5-1; size: -; DNA: TGCGCCAGGCAAGATAGACTAGCTAGCACAGATACGCAGTATTTT; CDR3: CARQDRLASTDTQYF
D: TRBD2; J: TRBJ2-7; V: TRBV15; size: -; DNA: TGTGCCACCAGCAGAGAAACTAGCGGGGGGGCCAGCTCCTACGAGCAGTACTTC; CDR3: CATSRETSGGASSYEQYF
D: -; J: TRBJ1-3; V: TRBV7-2; size: -; DNA: TGTGCCAGCAGCCCATCTGGAAACACCATATATTTT; CDR3: CASSPSGNTIYF
D: -; J: TRBJ2-7; V: TRBV7-2; size: -; DNA: TGTGCCAGCAGCCCCCGTGCACTTAGCTACGAGCAGTACTTC; CDR3: CASSPRALSYEQYF